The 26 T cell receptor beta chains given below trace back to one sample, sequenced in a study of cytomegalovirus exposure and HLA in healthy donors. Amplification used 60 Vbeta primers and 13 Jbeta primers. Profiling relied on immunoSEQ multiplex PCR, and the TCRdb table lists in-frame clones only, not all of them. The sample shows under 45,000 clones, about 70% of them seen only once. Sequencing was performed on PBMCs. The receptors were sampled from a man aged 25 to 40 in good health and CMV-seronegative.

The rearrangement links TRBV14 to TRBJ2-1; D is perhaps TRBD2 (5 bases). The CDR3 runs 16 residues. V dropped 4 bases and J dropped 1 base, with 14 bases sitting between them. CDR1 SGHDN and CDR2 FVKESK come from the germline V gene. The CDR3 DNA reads TGTGCCAGCAGCCCGCTAGGGAGTTTATCCTACAATGAGCAGTTCTTC. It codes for CASSPLGSLSYNEQFF.

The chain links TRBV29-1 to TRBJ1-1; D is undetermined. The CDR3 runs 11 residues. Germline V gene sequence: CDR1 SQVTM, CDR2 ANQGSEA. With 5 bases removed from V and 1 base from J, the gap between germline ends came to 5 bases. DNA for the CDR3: TGCAGCGTTCCTCGGAACACTGAAGCTTTCTTT. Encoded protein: CSVPRNTEAFF.

The CDR3 nucleotides are TGTGCCAGCAGTCTTCCGGGAGGCACTGAAGCTTTCTTT. This sequence encodes CASSLPGGTEAFF. J is TRBJ1-1 and V is TRBV6-6, with D uncertain. This CDR3 region has 13 residues. Deletions cut 5 bases from V and 4 bases from J, with 11 bases between. Germline V gene data show CDR1 as MNHNY and CDR2 as SVGAGI (reference sequence).

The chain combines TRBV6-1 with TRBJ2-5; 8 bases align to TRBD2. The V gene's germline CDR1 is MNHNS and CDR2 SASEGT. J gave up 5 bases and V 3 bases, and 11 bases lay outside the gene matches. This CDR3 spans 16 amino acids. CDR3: CASSEVRSGGGETQYF. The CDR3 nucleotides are TGTGCCAGCAGTGAGGTCCGCTCGGGAGGGGGGGAGACCCAGTACTTC.

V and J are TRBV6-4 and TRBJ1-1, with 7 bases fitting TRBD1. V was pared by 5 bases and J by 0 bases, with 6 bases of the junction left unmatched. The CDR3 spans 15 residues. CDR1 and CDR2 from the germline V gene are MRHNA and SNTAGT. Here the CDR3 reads CASSITGELNTEAFF. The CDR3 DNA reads TGTGCCAGCAGTATTACAGGGGAATTGAACACTGAAGCTTTCTTT.

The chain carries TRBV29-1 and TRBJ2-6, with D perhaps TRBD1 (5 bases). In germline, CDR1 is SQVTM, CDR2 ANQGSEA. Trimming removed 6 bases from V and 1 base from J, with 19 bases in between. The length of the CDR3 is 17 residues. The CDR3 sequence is CSVAGQASPSGANVLTF. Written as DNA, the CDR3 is TGCAGCGTGGCCGGACAAGCCTCTCCGTCTGGGGCCAACGTCCTGACTTTC.

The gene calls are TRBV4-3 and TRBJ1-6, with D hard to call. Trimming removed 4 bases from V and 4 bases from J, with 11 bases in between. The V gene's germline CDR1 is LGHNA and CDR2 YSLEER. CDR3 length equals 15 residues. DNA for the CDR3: TGCGCCAGCAGCCGCAATGGGCAGTATAATTCACCCCTCCACTTT. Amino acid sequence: CASSRNGQYNSPLHF.

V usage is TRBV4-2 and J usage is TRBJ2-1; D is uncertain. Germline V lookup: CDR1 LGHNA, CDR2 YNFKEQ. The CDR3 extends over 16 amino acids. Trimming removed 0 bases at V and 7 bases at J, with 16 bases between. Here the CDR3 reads CASSQDSPVRANEQFF. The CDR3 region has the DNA TGTGCCAGCAGCCAAGATAGCCCCGTACGTGCAAATGAGCAGTTCTTC.

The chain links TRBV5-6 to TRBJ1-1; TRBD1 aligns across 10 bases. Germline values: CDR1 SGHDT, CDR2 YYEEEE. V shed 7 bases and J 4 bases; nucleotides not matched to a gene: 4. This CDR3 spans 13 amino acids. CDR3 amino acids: CASRGTGVTEAFF. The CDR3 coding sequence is TGTGCCAGCCGGGGGACAGGGGTCACTGAAGCTTTCTTT.

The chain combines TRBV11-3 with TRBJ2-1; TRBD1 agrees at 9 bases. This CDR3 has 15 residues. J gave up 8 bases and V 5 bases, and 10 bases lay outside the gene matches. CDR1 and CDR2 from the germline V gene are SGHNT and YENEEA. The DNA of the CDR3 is TGTGCCAGCAGCCCGGGACAGGGTGAGGTCGATGAGCAGTTCTTC. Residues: CASSPGQGEVDEQFF.

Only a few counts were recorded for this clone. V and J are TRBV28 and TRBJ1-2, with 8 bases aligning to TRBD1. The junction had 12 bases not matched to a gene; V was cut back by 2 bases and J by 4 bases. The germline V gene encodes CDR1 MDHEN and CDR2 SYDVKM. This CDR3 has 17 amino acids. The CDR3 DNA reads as TGTGCCAGCAGTTTAAATAGACAGGGGTGGAGGGCCTATGGCTACACCTTC. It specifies CASSLNRQGWRAYGYTF.

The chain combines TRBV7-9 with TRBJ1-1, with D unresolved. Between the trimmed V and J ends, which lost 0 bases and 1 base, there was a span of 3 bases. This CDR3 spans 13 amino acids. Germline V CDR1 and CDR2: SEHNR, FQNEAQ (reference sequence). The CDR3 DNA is TGTGCCAGCAGCTTAGCTAGGAACACTGAAGCTTTCTTT. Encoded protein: CASSLARNTEAFF.

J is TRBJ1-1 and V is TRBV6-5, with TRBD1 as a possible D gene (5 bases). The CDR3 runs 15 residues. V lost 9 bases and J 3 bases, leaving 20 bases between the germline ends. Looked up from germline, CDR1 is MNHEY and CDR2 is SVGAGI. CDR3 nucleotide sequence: TGTGCCAGTTCGCCGGTAAGGGGCGCGGACACTGAAGCTTTCTTT. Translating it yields CASSPVRGADTEAFF.

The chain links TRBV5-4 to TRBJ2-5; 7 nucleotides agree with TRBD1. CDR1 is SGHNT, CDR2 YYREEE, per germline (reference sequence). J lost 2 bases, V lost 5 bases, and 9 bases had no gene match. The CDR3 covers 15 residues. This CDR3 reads CASSYLRDSQETQYF. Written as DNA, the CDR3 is TGTGCCAGCAGTTATCTCCGGGACAGTCAAGAGACCCAGTACTTC.

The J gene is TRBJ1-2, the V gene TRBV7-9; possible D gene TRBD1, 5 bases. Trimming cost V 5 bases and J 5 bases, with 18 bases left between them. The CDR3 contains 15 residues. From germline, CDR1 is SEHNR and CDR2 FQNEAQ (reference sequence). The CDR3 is CASSRTGGSPYGYTF. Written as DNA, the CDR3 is TGTGCCAGCAGCCGAACCGGGGGATCCCCTTATGGCTACACCTTC.

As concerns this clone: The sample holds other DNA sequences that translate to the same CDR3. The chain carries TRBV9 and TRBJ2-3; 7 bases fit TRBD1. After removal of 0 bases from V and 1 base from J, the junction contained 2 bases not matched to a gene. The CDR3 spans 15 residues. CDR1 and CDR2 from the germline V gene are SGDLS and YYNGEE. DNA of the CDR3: TGTGCCAGCAGCGTAGAACAGGGGCGCACAGATACGCAGTATTTT. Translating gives CASSVEQGRTDTQYF.

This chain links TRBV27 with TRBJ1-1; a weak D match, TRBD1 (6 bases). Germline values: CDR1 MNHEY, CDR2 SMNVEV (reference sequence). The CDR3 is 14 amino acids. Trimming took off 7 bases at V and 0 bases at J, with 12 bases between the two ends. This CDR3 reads CASKLQGMNTEAFF. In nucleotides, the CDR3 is TGTGCCAGCAAGCTTCAGGGGATGAACACTGAAGCTTTCTTT.

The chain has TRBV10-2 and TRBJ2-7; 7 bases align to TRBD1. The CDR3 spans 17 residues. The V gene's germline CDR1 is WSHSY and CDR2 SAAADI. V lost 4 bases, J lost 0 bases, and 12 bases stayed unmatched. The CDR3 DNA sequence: TGCGCCAGCAGTGGCCCCCGAGGGGGCCCTAGCTCCTACGAGCAGTACTTC. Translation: CASSGPRGGPSSYEQYF.

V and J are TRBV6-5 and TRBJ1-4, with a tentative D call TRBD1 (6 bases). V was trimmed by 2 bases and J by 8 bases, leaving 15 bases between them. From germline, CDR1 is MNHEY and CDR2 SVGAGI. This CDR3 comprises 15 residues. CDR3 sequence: CASSYNGRGDEKLFF. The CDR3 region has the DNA TGTGCCAGCAGTTACAACGGCAGGGGAGACGAAAAACTGTTTTTT.

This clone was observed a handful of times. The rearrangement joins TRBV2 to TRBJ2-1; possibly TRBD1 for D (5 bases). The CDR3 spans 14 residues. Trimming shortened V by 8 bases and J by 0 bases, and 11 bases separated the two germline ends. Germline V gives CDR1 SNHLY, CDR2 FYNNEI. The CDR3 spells CASLTGSSYNEQFF. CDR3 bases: TGTGCCAGCCTAACAGGCAGCTCCTACAATGAGCAGTTCTTC. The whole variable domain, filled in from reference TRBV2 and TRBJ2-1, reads EPEVTQTPSHQVTQMGQEVILRCVPISNHLYFYWYRQILGQKVEFLVSFYNNEISEKSEIFDDQFSVERPDGSNFTLKIRSTKLEDSAMYFCASLTGSSYNEQFFGPGTRLTVL.

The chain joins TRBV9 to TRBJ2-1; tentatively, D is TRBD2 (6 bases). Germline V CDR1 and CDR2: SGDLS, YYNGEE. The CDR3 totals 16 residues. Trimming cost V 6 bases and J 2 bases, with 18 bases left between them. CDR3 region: CASNPEGGRTYNEQFF. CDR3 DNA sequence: TGTGCCAGCAACCCTGAAGGAGGGAGGACCTACAATGAGCAGTTCTTC.

Here the CDR3 DNA reads TGTGCCAGCAGTTACCCCCCCGGGACAGGGGGCGGGGAGCAGTACTTC. This codes for CASSYPPGTGGGEQYF. This sequence joins TRBV6-6 and TRBJ2-7, with TRBD1 identical over 12 bases. CDR3 length equals 16 residues. With 2 bases clipped from V and 7 bases from J, the junction kept 9 bases outside the gene matches. Germline values: CDR1 MNHNY, CDR2 SVGAGI (reference sequence).

The CDR3 region is CASSPPGGGNEQFF. Written as DNA, the CDR3 is TGTGCCAGCAGCCCCCCGGGGGGGGGAAATGAGCAGTTCTTC. The V gene is TRBV5-4, the J gene TRBJ2-1, with TRBD2 matching over 8 bases. This CDR3 has 14 residues. The V segment lost 4 bases and the J segment 7 bases; nucleotides outside the gene matches: 7. The V gene's germline CDR1 is SGHNT and CDR2 YYREEE (reference sequence).

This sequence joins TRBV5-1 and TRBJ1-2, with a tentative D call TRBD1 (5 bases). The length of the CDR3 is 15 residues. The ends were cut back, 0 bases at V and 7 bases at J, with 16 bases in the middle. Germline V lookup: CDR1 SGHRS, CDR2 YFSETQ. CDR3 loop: CASSLADSRQGGYTF. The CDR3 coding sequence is TGCGCCAGCAGCTTGGCCGACAGCCGCCAGGGTGGCTACACCTTC.

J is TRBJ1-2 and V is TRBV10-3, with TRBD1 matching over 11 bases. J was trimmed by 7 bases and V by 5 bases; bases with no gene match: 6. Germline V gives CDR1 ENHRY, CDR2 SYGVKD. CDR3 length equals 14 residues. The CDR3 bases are TGTGCCATCAGTCTTGGACAGGGGGCCTCTGGCTACACCTTC. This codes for CAISLGQGASGYTF.

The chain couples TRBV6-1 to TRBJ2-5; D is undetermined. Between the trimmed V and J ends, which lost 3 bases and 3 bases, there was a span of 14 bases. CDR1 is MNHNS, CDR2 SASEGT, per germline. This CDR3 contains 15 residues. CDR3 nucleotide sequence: TGTGCCAGCAGTGATGCGTCGGTAGTTAAAGAGACCCAGTACTTC. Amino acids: CASSDASVVKETQYF.